The next 12 T cell receptor beta chains were all read from a single sample in a study of blood T cell repertoires in COVID-19. Only in-frame clones appear in the TCRdb table, and some are missing; sequencing was by immunoSEQ multiplex PCR. The table records about 230,000 clones, 65% to 85% of them present only once. Sample: peripheral blood. All receptors derive from an elderly man with acute or convalescent COVID-19.

V usage is TRBV6-2 or TRBV6-3 and J usage is TRBJ2-7; tentatively, D is TRBD1 (6 bases). Trimming pared 0 bases from V and 7 bases from J, leaving 13 bases between. This CDR3 is built from 14 residues. Germline V gene sequence: CDR1 MNHEY, CDR2 SVGEGT. CDR3 bases: TGTGCCAGCAGTTACTCTGGACAGTGGAGGGAGCAGTACTTC. This codes for CASSYSGQWREQYF.

The chain employs TRBV30 and TRBJ2-1, with a possible D match to TRBD2 (6 bases). The CDR3 contains 13 residues. The V and J ends lost 3 bases and 4 bases respectively, with 10 bases between them. Germline V gene sequence: CDR1 GTSNPN, CDR2 SVGIG (reference sequence). Written as DNA, the CDR3 is TGTGCCTGGAGCCAACTAGCTTACAATGAGCAGTTCTTC. Protein: CAWSQLAYNEQFF. The full variable domain, with the rest looked up from reference TRBV30 and TRBJ2-1, is SQTIHQWPATLVQPVGSPLSLECTVEGTSNPNLYWYRQAAGRGLQLLFYSVGIGQISSEVPQNLSASRPQDRQFILSSKKLLLSDSGFYLCAWSQLAYNEQFFGPGTRLTVL.

The chain employs TRBV29-1 and TRBJ2-7; D remains ambiguous. Germline assignment: CDR1 SQVTM and CDR2 ANQGSEA. The CDR3 consists of 16 residues. The V end lost 5 bases, the J end lost 0 bases, and 20 bases lay between the germline ends. The DNA of the CDR3 is TGCAGCGTTCAAACTTCCACTGCCTCGAGCTCCTACGAGCAGTACTTC. This gives the protein CSVQTSTASSSYEQYF.

The chain is built from TRBV27 and TRBJ2-2; 10 bases map to TRBD2. Trimming removed 6 bases from V and 4 bases from J; junction bases left unmatched: 5. The germline CDR1 and CDR2 sequences are MNHEY and SMNVEV (reference sequence). The CDR3 spans 15 residues. This chain's CDR3 is CASRPSGGSTGELFF. In DNA, the CDR3 is TGTGCCAGCAGACCTAGCGGGGGATCCACCGGGGAGCTGTTTTTT.

The chain uses TRBV9 and TRBJ1-5, with D perhaps matching TRBD1 (6 bases). Looked up from germline, CDR1 is SGDLS and CDR2 is YYNGEE. There are 17 residues in the CDR3. Deletions cut 3 bases from V and 6 bases from J, with 22 bases between. The CDR3 nucleotides read TGTGCCAGCAGCGACCAGATAGTCAGGGGCCGTGGTCAGCCCCAGCATTTT. This translates into CASSDQIVRGRGQPQHF.

J is TRBJ2-1 and V is TRBV14; D unresolved. Germline values: CDR1 SGHDN, CDR2 FVKESK. Trimming cost V 4 bases and J 4 bases, with 11 bases left between them. The CDR3 covers 14 residues. In nucleotides, the CDR3 is TGTGCCAGCAGCCGCCAGAGGTTGTACAATGAGCAGTTCTTC. Protein: CASSRQRLYNEQFF. The full variable domain, in which reference TRBV14 and TRBJ2-1 provide the parts outside the CDR3, is EAGVTQFPSHSVIEKGQTVTLRCDPISGHDNLYWYRRVMGKEIKFLLHFVKESKQDESGMPNNRFLAERTGGTYSTLKVQPAELEDSGVYFCASSRQRLYNEQFFGPGTRLTVL.

Only a few counts were recorded for this clone. The chain is built from TRBV5-6 and TRBJ1-6; D gene ambiguous. This CDR3 contains 17 residues. The germline gives CDR1 SGHDT, CDR2 YYEEEE. Between the trimmed V and J ends, which lost 1 base and 2 bases, there was a span of 13 bases. The CDR3 DNA follows: TGTGCCAGCAGCTTGTCGGCGGCCGGCCCCTATAATTCACCCCTCCACTTT. Residues: CASSLSAAGPYNSPLHF.

The chain uses TRBV4-2 and TRBJ2-6, with a tentative D call TRBD1 (6 bases). The CDR3 is made up of 17 amino acids. The ends were cut back, 6 bases at V and 1 base at J, with 16 bases in the middle. The germline V gene has CDR1 LGHNA and CDR2 YNFKEQ. The CDR3, as DNA: TGTGCCAGCAGGAGGACCGGGACAAATTCTGGGGCCAACGTCCTGACTTTC. Protein: CASRRTGTNSGANVLTF.

J is TRBJ1-5 and V is TRBV5-8; TRBD1 matches at 9 bases. V lost 0 bases to trimming and J lost 2 bases; unmatched junction nucleotides: 3. The CDR3 is 16 residues long. Per the germline V gene, CDR1 is SGHTS and CDR2 is YDEGEE. CDR3 sequence reads: CASSLDRTGGNQPQHF. The CDR3 nucleotides read TGTGCCAGCAGCTTGGATAGGACAGGGGGCAATCAGCCCCAGCATTTT.

The chain has TRBV28 and TRBJ2-1, with 14 bases fitting TRBD2. This CDR3 is built from 14 residues. Germline V gene lookup returns CDR1 MDHEN and CDR2 SYDVKM. V trimming: 7 bases; J trimming: 7 bases; junction bases outside the gene matches: 3. The DNA of the CDR3 is TGTGCCAGCATCCGGACTAGCGGGAGGAATGAGCAGTTCTTC. Translating it yields CASIRTSGRNEQFF.

V gene TRBV19 combines with J gene TRBJ1-1, with 9 nucleotides matching TRBD1. The CDR3 spans 14 residues. Trimming cost V 7 bases and J 6 bases; bases outside gene matches: 9. The germline V gene has CDR1 LNHDA and CDR2 SQIVND (reference sequence). The CDR3 reads CASTRDRAWAEAFF. The CDR3 nucleotides are TGTGCCAGTACTAGGGACAGGGCTTGGGCTGAAGCTTTCTTT.

The chain carries TRBV23-1 and TRBJ2-7; perhaps TRBD1 as D (5 bases). TRBV23-1 is an ORF for which the function is uncertain. Trimming cost V 2 bases and J 2 bases, with 7 bases left between them. The CDR3 has 13 residues. DNA of the CDR3: TGCGCCAGCAGTCAAGGCAGGGCCTACGAGCAGTACTTC. This encodes CASSQGRAYEQYF.